This T cell receptor beta chain stems from a study of response to subunit inactivated influenza vaccine. General study findings and limits: Seasonal influenza vaccination, on each occasion, was suggested by the authors to recruit few new T cells.

In TCRdb, the RT-PCR reads were re-called with MiXCR into one record per CDR3 protein. The repertoire holds just over 300,000 distinct CDR3 sequences, 20% to 25% seen once, with roughly 10% in the top ten. For this clonotype: Its antigen is unidentified.

V lost 5 bases and J lost 5; bases outside the gene matches: 7. CDR1 is MDHEN, CDR2 SYDVKM, per germline. There are 14 residues in the CDR3. Sequences were derived from PBMCs from blood, sampled 21 months after vaccination. The chain combines TRBV28 with TRBJ1-2; 8 bases are shared with TRBD1. This receptor was identified in a man aged 50-75 years who received an inactivated influenza vaccine. DNA for the CDR3: TGTGCCAGCAGTGCCTCCGGGACAGGTTATGGCTACACCTTC. It translates to CASSASGTGYGYTF.